The source of this TCR beta chain is a study of cytomegalovirus exposure and HLA in healthy donors. Study at large: Of 300 to 450 genotyped donors, roughly 81% clustered with self-reported Caucasian donors.

In the PCR, 60 Vbeta and 13 Jbeta primers were used. Profiling relied on immunoSEQ multiplex PCR, and the TCRdb table lists in-frame clones only, not all of them. The repertoire holds some 190,000 clones, about three quarters seen once, with around 1.6% in the top ten. The CDR3 has 16 residues. From germline, CDR1 is SGHVS and CDR2 FQNEAQ. Trimming cost V 5 bases and J 2 bases, with 17 bases left between them. Study conclusions and caveats: Sequencing artifact likely explains a cluster of highly shared sequence variants. A later analysis appeared to link common viral pathogens to several of the most significant clusters.

Details on this clone: Its target is not known.

The origin of this receptor is a man aged 18 to 30 in good health and CMV-seronegative. The chain joins TRBV7-8 to TRBJ2-3; D may be TRBD2 (5 bases). The sample consisted of PBMCs. The CDR3 sequence is CASSPAGLLLTDTQYF. The DNA of the CDR3 is TGTGCCAGCAGCCCCGCGGGCCTCTTACTCACAGATACGCAGTATTTT.